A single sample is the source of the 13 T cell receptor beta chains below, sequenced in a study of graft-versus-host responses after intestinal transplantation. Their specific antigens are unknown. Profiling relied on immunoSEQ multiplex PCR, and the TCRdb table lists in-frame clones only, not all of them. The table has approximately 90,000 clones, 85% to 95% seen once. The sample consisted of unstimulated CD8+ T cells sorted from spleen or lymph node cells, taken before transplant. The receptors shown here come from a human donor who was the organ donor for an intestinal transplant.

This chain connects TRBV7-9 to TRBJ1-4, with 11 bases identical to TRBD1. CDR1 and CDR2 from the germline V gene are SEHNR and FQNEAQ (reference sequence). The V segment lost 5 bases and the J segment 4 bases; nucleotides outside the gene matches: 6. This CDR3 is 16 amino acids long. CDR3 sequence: CASSARDRGFNEKLFF. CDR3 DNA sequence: TGTGCCAGCAGCGCCCGGGACAGGGGGTTTAATGAAAAACTGTTTTTT.

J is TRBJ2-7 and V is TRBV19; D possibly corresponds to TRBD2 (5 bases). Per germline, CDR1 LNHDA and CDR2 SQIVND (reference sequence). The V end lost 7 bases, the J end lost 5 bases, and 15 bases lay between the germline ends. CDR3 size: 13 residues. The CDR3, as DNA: TGTGCCAGTACCAAAGGGAGTTTCGACGAGCAGTACTTC. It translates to CASTKGSFDEQYF. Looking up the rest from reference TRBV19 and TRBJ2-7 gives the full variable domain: DGGITQSPKYLFRKEGQNVTLSCEQNLNHDAMYWYRQDPGQGLRLIYYSQIVNDFQKGDIAEGYSVSREKKESFPLTVTSAQKNPTAFYLCASTKGSFDEQYFGPGTRLTVT.

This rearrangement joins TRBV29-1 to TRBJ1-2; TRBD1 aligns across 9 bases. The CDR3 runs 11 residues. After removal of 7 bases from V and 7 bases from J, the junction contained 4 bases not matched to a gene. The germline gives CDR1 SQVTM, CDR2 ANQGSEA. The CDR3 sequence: CSGGQGSGYTF. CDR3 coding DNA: TGCAGCGGGGGACAGGGTAGTGGCTACACCTTC.

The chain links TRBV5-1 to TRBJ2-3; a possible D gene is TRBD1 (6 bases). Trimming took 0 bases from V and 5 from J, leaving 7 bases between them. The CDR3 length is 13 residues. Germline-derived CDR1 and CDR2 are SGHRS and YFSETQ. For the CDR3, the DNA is TGCGCCAGCAGCTTGGGCAGGGGAGATACGCAGTATTTT. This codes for CASSLGRGDTQYF.

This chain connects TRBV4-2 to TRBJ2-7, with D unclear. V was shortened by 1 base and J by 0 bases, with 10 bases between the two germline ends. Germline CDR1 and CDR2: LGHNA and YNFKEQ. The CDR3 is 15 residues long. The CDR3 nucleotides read TGTGCCAGCAGCCAAGCCGACGGGTTCTCCTACGAGCAGTACTTC. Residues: CASSQADGFSYEQYF.

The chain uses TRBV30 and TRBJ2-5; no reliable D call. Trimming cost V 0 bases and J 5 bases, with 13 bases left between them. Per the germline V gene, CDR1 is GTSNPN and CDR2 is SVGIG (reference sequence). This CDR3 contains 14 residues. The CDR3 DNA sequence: TGTGCCTGGAGTGTAGCAGGCAGTTGGGAGACCCAGTACTTC. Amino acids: CAWSVAGSWETQYF.

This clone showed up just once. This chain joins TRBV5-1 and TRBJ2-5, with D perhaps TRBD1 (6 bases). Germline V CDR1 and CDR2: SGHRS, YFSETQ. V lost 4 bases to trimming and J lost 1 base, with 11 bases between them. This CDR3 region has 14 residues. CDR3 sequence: CASSPDRTQETQYF. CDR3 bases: TGCGCCAGCAGCCCAGACAGGACCCAAGAGACCCAGTACTTC.

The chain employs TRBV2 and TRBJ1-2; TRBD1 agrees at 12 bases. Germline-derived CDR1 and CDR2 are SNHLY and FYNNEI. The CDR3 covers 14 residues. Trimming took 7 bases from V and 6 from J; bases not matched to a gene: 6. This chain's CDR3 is CASIGGQGAHGYTF. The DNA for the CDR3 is TGTGCCAGCATCGGGGGACAGGGGGCGCATGGCTACACCTTC.

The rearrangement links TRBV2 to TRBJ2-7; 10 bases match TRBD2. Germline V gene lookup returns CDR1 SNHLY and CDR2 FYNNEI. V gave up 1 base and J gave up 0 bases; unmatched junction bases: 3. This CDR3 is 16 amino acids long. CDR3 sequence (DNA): TGTGCCAGCAGTGAAGGACTAGCGGGCCTCTCCTACGAGCAGTACTTC. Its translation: CASSEGLAGLSYEQYF.

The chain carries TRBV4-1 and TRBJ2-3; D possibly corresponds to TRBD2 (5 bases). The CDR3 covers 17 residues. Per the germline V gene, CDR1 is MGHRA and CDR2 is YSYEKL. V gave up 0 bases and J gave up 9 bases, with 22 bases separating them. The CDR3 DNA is TGCGCCAGCAGCCAAGATACCGGGGTTGGTCCACTAGGGACGCAGTATTTT. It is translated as CASSQDTGVGPLGTQYF.

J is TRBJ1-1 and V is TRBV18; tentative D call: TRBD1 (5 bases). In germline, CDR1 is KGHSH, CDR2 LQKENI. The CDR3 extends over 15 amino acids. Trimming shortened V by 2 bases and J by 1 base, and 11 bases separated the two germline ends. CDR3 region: CASSPSDTGNTEAFF. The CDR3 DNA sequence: TGTGCCAGCTCACCATCTGATACAGGGAACACTGAAGCTTTCTTT.

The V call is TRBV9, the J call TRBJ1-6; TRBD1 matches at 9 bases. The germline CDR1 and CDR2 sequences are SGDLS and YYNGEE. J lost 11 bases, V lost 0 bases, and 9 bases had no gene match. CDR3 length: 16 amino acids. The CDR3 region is CASSVGDRAYGPPLHF. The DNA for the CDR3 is TGTGCCAGCAGCGTAGGGGACAGGGCGTATGGACCACCCCTCCACTTT.

The CDR3 nucleotides are TGTGCCAGCAGCCAGGGACAGACTCCCTATGGCTACACCTTC. Translated: CASSQGQTPYGYTF. The chain employs TRBV7-9 and TRBJ1-2; TRBD1 agrees at 7 bases. Germline trimming cut 5 bases from V and 4 bases from J; bases unmatched to any gene: 7. CDR3 size: 14 residues. The germline V gene has CDR1 SEHNR and CDR2 FQNEAQ (reference sequence). The entire variable domain, with the rest obtained from reference TRBV7-9 and TRBJ1-2, is as follows: DTGVSQNPRHKITKRGQNVTFRCDPISEHNRLYWYRQTLGQGPEFLTYFQNEAQLEKSRLLSDRFSAERPKGSFSTLEIQRTEQGDSAMYLCASSQGQTPYGYTFGSGTRLTVV.